This T cell receptor beta chain was retrieved from a study of PD-1 blockade in classical Hodgkin lymphoma. The CDR3 covers 15 residues. Germline loops: CDR1 MNHNY, CDR2 SVGAGI (reference sequence). The V and J ends lost 2 bases and 4 bases respectively, with 13 bases between them. Produced via immunoSEQ multiplex PCR; TCRdb's table is partial and in-frame only. This table has tens of thousands of clones, 90% appearing once. The time point is: cycle 4 day 1 (C4D1), after 5 to 7 weeks of nivolumab. Each and every patient relapsed after autologous stem cell transplantation, and patients got differing brentuximab vedotin exposure.

Sequenced material: peripheral blood mononuclear cells (PBMCs), taken before the fourth cycle of nivolumab. The source is a human donor with classical Hodgkin lymphoma. The chain couples TRBV6-6 to TRBJ2-3; D perhaps matches TRBD2 (7 bases). The CDR3 DNA follows: TGTGCCAGCAGTTACGGGGGGGGCGGCGCAGATACGCAGTATTTT. It yields the protein CASSYGGGGADTQYF.